This T cell receptor (beta chain) was obtained from a study of cytomegalovirus exposure and HLA in healthy donors. Study background: In an earlier analysis, 95 million to 130 million unique TCR beta sequences were found from some 180 million T cells.

A multiplex PCR was run with 60 Vbeta primers and 13 Jbeta primers. Clones were read by immunoSEQ multiplex PCR, and TCRdb kept only the in-frame ones, dropping some. The sample has around 85,000 clones, about four fifths seen once. This clone turned up a few times. Antigen: not known. The CDR3 runs to 16 residues. Unmatched junction bases numbered 7, after V lost 5 bases and J lost 2 bases. CDR1 and CDR2 (germline): LNHNV, YYDKDF (reference sequence). Findings of the study overall: A missense variant in DCLRE1C was later tied to TCR beta V- and J-gene trimming. Cytomegalovirus association was listed for around 180 TCR beta chains. The study had only CMV serostatus as immune exposure information.

This TCR was sampled from a man aged 25-45 years in good health and CMV-seronegative. The V call is TRBV15, the J call TRBJ1-5; the match to TRBD1 covers 9 bases. The material sequenced was PBMCs. CDR3 in DNA: TGTGCCACCAGCGGCCGGGACAGGGATGGCAATCAGCCCCAGCATTTT. Translated: CATSGRDRDGNQPQHF.